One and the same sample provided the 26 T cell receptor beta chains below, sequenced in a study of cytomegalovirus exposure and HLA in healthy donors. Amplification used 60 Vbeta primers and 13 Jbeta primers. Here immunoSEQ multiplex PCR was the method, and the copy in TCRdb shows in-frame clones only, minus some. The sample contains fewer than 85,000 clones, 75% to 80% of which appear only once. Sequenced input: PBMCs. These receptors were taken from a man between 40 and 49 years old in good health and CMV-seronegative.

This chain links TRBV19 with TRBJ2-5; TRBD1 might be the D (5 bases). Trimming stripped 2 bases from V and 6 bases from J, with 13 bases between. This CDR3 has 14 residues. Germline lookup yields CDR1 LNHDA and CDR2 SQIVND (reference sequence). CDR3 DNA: TGTGCCAGTAGTATACAGGGTAATTGGAAGACCCAGTACTTC. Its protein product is CASSIQGNWKTQYF.

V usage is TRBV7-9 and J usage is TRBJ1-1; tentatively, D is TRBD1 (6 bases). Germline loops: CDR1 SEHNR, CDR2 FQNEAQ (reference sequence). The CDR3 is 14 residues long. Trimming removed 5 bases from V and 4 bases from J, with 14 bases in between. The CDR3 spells CASSPQGWITEAFF. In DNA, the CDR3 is TGTGCCAGCAGCCCACAGGGTTGGATCACTGAAGCTTTCTTT.

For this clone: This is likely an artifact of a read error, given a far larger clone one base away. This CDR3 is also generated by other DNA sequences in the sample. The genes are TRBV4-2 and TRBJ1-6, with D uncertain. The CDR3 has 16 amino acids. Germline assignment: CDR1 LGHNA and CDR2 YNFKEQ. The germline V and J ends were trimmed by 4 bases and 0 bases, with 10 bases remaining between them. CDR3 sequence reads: CASSPPGSSYNSPLHF. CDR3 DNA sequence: TGTGCCAGCAGCCCTCCCGGGAGCTCCTATAATTCACCCCTCCACTTT.

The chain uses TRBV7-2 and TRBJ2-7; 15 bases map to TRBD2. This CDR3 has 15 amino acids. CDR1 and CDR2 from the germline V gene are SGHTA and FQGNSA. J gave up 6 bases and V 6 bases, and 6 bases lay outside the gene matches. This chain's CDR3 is CASSSGLAGGSEQYF. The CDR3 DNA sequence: TGTGCCAGCAGTTCAGGACTAGCGGGGGGGTCCGAGCAGTACTTC.

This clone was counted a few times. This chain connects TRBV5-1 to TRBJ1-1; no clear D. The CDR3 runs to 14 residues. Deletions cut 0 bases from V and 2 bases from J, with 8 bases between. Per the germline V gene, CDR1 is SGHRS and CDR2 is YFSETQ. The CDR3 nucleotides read TGCGCCAGCAGCTTGGAGCCCCATAACACTGAAGCTTTCTTT. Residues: CASSLEPHNTEAFF.

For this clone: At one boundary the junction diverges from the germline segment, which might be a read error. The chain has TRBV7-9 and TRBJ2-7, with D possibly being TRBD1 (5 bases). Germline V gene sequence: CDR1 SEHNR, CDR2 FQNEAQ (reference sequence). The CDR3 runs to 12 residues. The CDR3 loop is CSSSQTPGSVRF. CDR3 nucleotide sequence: TGTTCCAGCAGCCAGACACCAGGGTCGGTGCGCTTC.

The CDR3 nucleotides are TGTGCCAGCAGTTCCCTTTATAGCAATCAGCCCCAGCATTTT. Translation gives CASSSLYSNQPQHF. The V call is TRBV27, the J call TRBJ1-5; no clear D. Between the trimmed V and J ends, which lost 4 bases and 0 bases, there was a span of 7 bases. Germline V gives CDR1 MNHEY, CDR2 SMNVEV (reference sequence). The CDR3 spans 14 residues.

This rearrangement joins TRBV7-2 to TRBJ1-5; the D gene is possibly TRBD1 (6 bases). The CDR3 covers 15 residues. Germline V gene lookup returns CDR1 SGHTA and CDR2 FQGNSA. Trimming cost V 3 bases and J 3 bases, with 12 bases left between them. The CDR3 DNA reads TGTGCCAGCAGCTTTAGGGGGGGCTTCAATCAGCCCCAGCATTTT. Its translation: CASSFRGGFNQPQHF.

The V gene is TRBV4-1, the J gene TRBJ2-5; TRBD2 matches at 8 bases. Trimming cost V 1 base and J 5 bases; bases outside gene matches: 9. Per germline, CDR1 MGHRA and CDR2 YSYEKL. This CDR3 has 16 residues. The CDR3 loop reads CASSQARGGVSETQYF. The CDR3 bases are TGCGCCAGCAGCCAAGCCCGGGGGGGCGTTTCGGAGACCCAGTACTTC.

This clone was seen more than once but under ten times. The DNA for the CDR3 is TGCGCCAGCAGCCTATCCAGGACACCGAGCTCCTACGAGCAGTACTTC. Protein sequence: CASSLSRTPSSYEQYF. The chain carries TRBV4-3 and TRBJ2-7; D is perhaps TRBD1 (5 bases). CDR3 length equals 16 residues. Trimming removed 4 bases at V and 0 bases at J, with 16 bases between. Germline V lookup: CDR1 LGHNA, CDR2 YSLEER.

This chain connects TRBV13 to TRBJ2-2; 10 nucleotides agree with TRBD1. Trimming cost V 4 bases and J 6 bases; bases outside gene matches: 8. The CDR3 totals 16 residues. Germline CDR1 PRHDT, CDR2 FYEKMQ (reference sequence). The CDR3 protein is CASSSRTGGYAGELFF. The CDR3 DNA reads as TGTGCCAGCAGCTCAAGGACAGGGGGGTATGCCGGGGAGCTGTTTTTT.

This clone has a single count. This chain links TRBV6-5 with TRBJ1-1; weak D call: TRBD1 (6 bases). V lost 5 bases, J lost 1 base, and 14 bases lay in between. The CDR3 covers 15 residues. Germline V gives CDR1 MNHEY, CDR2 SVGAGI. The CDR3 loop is CASSPSYRENTEAFF. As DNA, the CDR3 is TGTGCCAGCAGTCCCTCCTACAGGGAGAACACTGAAGCTTTCTTT.

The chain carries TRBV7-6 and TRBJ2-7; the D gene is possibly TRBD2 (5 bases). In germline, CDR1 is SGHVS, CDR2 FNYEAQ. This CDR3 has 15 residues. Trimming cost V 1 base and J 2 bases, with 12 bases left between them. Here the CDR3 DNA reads TGTGCCAGCAGCTTAGATGAAGGAGGCCCCTACGAGCAGTACTTC. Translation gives CASSLDEGGPYEQYF.

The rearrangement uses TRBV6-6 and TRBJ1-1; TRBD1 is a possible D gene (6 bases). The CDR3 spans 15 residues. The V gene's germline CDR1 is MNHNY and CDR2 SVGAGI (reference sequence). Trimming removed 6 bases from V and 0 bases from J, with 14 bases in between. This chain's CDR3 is CASSHPQGMNTEAFF. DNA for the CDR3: TGTGCCAGCAGCCACCCACAGGGAATGAACACTGAAGCTTTCTTT.

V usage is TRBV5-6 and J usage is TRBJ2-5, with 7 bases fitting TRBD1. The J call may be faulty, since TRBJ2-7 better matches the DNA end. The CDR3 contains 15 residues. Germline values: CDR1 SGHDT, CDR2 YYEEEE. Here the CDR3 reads CASSLAIRQGSEQYF. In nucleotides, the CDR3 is TGTGCCAGCAGCTTGGCCATAAGACAGGGAAGCGAGCAGTACTTC.

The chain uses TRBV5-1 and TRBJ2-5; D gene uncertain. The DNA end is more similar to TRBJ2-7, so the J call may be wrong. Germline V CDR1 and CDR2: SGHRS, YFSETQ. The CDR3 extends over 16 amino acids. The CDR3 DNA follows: TGCGCCAGCAGCTTGGTGGGCAGGATCCTTTACCACGAGCAGTACTTC. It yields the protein CASSLVGRILYHEQYF.

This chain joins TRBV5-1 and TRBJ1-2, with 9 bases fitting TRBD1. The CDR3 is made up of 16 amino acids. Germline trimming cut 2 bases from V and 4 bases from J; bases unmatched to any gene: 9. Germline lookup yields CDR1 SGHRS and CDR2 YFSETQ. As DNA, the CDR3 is TGCGCCAGCAGCTTAAGGACAGGGGCGTCCGGCTATGGCTACACCTTC. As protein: CASSLRTGASGYGYTF. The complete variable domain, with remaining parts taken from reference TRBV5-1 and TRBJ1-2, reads KAGVTQTPRYLIKTRGQQVTLSCSPISGHRSVSWYQQTPGQGLQFLFEYFSETQRNKGNFPGRFSGRQFSNSRSEMNVSTLELGDSALYLCASSLRTGASGYGYTFGSGTRLTVV.

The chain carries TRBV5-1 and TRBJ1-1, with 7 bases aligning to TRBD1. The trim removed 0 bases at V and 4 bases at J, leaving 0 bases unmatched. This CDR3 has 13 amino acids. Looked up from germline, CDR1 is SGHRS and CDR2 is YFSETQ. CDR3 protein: CASSLDRGTEAFF. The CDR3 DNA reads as TGCGCCAGCAGCTTGGACAGGGGCACTGAAGCTTTCTTT.

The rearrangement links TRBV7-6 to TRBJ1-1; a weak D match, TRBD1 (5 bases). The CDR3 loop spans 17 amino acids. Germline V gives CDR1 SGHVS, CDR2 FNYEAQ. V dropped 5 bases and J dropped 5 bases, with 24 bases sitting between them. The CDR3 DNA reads TGTGCCAGCAGCCCCACTACAGGATGGATGGAAAGAACTGAAGCTTTCTTT. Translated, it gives CASSPTTGWMERTEAFF.

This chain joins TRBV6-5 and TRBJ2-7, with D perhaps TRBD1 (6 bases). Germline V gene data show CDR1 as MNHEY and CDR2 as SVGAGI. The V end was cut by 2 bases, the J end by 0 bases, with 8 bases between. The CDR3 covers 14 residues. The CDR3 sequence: CASSYQGNSYEQYF. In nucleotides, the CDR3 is TGTGCCAGCAGTTACCAGGGGAACTCCTACGAGCAGTACTTC.

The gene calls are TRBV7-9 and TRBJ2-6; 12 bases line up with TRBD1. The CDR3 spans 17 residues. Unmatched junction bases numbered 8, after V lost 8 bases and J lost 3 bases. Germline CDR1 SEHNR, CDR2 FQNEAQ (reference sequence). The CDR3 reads CASGLGTGGVGANVLTF. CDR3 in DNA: TGTGCCAGCGGCCTAGGGACAGGGGGCGTTGGGGCCAACGTCCTGACTTTC.

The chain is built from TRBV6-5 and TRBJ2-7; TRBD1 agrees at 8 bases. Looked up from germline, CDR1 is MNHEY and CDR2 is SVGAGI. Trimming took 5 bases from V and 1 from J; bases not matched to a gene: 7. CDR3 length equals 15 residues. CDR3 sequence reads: CASSTFRTGSYEQYF. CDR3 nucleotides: TGTGCCAGCAGTACTTTCCGGACAGGGTCCTACGAGCAGTACTTC.

The chain's CDR3 is CASNPYTTNEKLFF. DNA of the CDR3: TGTGCCAGTAACCCTTACACGACTAATGAAAAACTGTTTTTT. The chain is built from TRBV19 and TRBJ1-4; D gene ambiguous. V was shortened by 7 bases and J by 2 bases, with 11 bases between the two germline ends. The CDR3 consists of 14 residues. Germline V CDR1 and CDR2: LNHDA, SQIVND (reference sequence).

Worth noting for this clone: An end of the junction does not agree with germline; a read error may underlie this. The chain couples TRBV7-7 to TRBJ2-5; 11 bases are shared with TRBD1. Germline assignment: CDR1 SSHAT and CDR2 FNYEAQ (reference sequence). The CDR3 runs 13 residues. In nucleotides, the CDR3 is TGTGCTAGCAGCTCCGGACAGGGGGCTACCCAGTACTTC. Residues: CASSSGQGATQYF.

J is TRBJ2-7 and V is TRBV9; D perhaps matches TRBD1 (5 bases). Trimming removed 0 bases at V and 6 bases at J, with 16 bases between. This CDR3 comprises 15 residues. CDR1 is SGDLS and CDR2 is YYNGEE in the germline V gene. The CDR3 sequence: CASSVGGTGDREQYF. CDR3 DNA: TGTGCCAGCAGCGTAGGGGGCACCGGAGATCGCGAGCAGTACTTC.

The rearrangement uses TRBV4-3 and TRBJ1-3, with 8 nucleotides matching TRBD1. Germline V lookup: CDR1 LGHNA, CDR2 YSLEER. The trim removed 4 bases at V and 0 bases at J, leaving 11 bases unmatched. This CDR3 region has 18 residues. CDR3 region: CASSPKGTGESSGNTIYF. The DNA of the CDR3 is TGCGCCAGCAGCCCTAAGGGGACAGGAGAGAGCTCTGGAAACACCATATATTTT.